The T cell receptor beta chain under discussion was sequenced for a study of Tregs in tolerant kidney transplant recipients. Study-level background: Recipients received nonmyeloablative bone marrow transplants from related graft donors, with transient mixed chimerism. Study-level points and caveats: This study did not directly address biological reproducibility. Donor-specific Treg expansion exceeded global Treg expansion in tolerant patients, suggesting antigen drive.

Trimming pared 3 bases from V and 5 bases from J, leaving 6 bases between. The germline CDR1 and CDR2 sequences are MNHNS and SASEGT. The length of the CDR3 is 12 residues. Unstimulated Tregs (CD4+CD25+CD127-) and CD4+CD25- non-Tregs were sorted from PBMCs. Assay: immunoSEQ multiplex PCR; the TCRdb copy retains only in-frame clones and omits some. The sample has approximately 67,000 clones, 92% seen once. Worth noting for this clone: Its antigen is unknown.

The chain recombines TRBV6-1 with TRBJ2-3; D is perhaps TRBD2 (5 bases). This TCR came from a human donor who received a combined kidney and bone marrow transplant. Source: CD8+ T cells from blood, taken before the transplant. The CDR3 DNA follows: TGTGCCAGCAGTGACGGGATAGATACGCAGTATTTT. Translating gives CASSDGIDTQYF.